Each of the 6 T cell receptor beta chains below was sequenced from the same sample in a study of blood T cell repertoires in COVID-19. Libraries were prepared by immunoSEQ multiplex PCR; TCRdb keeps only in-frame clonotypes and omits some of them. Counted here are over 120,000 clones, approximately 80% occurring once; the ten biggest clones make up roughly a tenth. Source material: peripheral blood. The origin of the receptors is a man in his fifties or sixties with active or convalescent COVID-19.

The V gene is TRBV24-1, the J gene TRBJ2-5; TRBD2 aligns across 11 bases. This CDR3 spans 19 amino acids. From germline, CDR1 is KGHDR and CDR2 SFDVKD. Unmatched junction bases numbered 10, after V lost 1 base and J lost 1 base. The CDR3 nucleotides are TGTGCCACCAGTGATTTTAGCACCGGGACTAGCGGCGCCCAAGAGACCCAGTACTTC. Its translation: CATSDFSTGTSGAQETQYF.

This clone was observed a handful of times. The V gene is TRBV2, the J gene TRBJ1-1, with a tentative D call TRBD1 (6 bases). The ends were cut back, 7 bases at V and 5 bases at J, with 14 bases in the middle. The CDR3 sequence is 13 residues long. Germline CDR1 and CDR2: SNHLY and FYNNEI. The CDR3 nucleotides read TGTGCCAGCACTTTTAGGGGGGGGACTGAAGCTTTCTTT. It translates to CASTFRGGTEAFF.

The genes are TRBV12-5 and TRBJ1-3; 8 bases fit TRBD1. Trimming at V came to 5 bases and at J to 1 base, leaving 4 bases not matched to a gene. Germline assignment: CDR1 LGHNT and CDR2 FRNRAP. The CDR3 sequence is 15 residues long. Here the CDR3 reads CASGAGGASGNTIYF. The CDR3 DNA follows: TGTGCTAGTGGTGCAGGGGGCGCGTCTGGAAACACCATATATTTT.

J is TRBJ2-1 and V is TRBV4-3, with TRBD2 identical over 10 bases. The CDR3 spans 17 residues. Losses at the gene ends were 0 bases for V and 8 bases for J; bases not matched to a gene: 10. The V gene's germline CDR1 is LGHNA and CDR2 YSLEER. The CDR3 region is CASSQDPLAGEGDEQFF. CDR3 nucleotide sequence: TGCGCCAGCAGCCAAGATCCCCTAGCGGGAGAGGGCGATGAGCAGTTCTTC.

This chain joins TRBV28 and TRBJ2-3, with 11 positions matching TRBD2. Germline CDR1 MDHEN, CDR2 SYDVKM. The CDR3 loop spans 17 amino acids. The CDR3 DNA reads TGTGCTACGTCATTTCTAGCGGGAGGACAGGGCACAGATACGCAGTATTTT. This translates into CATSFLAGGQGTDTQYF.

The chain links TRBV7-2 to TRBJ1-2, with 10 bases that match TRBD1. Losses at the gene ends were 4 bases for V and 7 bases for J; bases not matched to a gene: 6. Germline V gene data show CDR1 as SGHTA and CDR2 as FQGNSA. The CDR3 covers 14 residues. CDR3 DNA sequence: TGTGCCAGCAGCTCAGGACAGGGGGGACGTGGCTACACCTTC. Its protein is CASSSGQGGRGYTF.